Listed below are T cell receptor beta chains from one sample, sequenced in a study of T cell responses to AZD1222 COVID-19 vaccine. Sequenced by immunoSEQ multiplex PCR; TCRdb stores in-frame clones only, minus some. The table records tens of thousands of clones, approximately 91% of them present only once. The material sequenced was peripheral blood, taken on day 0 of AZD1222 vaccination. Every receptor here comes from an adult in good health. Each CDR3 is given with its conserved first and last residue. Fields, in order: D gene, J gene, V gene, clone size, CDR3 DNA, CDR3 protein. D genes are given only for firm matches. Clone sizes are given selectively: once, few, many, or a class where the clone is expanded.

>TRBD2|TRBJ2-5|TRBV7-3|.
TGTGCCAGCAGCTCTGACCCTTCTAGCGGGGGGCGCCAAGAGACCCAGTACTTC
CASSSDPSSGGRQETQYF
>.|TRBJ2-1|TRBV19|.
TGTGCCAGTAGGCAGGTCCCGACCACTGAGCAGTTCTTC
CASRQVPTTEQFF
>.|TRBJ1-4|TRBV5-1|.
TGCGCCAGCAGCTTGGGGGCTAATGAAAAACTGTTTTTT
CASSLGANEKLFF
>TRBD1|TRBJ2-1|TRBV9|.
TGTGCCAGCAGCGAGGTAGGGACAGGGTACAATGAGCAGTTCTTC
CASSEVGTGYNEQFF
>.|TRBJ1-5|TRBV27|.
TGTGCCAGCAGTCACCGCGCTCGAGAGGGGGTGATTCAGCCCCAGCATTTT
CASSHRAREGVIQPQHF
>.|TRBJ1-5|TRBV3-1/TRBV3-2|.
TGTGCCAGCAGCCAAACCCGGGGGTTATATCAGCCCCAGCATTTT
CASSQTRGLYQPQHF
>.|TRBJ2-2|TRBV7-9|.
TGTGCCAGCAGCTTAGGAGGTCACGGGGAGCTGTTTTTT
CASSLGGHGELFF
>.|TRBJ2-5|TRBV18|.
TGTGCCAGCTCACTGGGGTACGAGACCCAGTACTTC
CASSLGYETQYF
>.|TRBJ1-6|TRBV6-5|once
TGTGCCAGCCTCCCGGGGCGAAGGGATTCACCCCTCCACTTT
CASLPGRRDSPLHF
>.|TRBJ2-7|TRBV15|.
TGTGCCACCAGCAGAAACAGGGTGGAGTACGAGCAGTACTTC
CATSRNRVEYEQYF
>TRBD1|TRBJ1-2|TRBV15|once
TGTGCCACCAGCTTCGCGATAACAGGGGGCGACTATGGCTACACCTTC
CATSFAITGGDYGYTF
>.|TRBJ1-6|TRBV27|.
TGTGCCAGCAGTTTATCTGTACCCGCCGGAGGTTCACCCCTCCACTTT
CASSLSVPAGGSPLHF
>.|TRBJ1-5|TRBV15|.
TGTGCCACCAGCCCTGCTTCGTCCCCGGCGGATCAGCCCCAGCATTTT
CATSPASSPADQPQHF
>TRBD1|TRBJ2-3|TRBV9|.
TGTGCCAGCAGCGTAAGGGGCAGGGGGTACACAGATACGCAGTATTTT
CASSVRGRGYTDTQYF
>.|TRBJ1-2|TRBV18|.
TGTGCCAGCTCACCAGCTCATGAATGGGGCTACACCTTC
CASSPAHEWGYTF
>.|TRBJ2-2|TRBV5-4|.
TGTGCCAGCAGCTTGGGGTGGGAAACGAACACCGGGGAGCTGTTTTTT
CASSLGWETNTGELFF
>TRBD1|TRBJ2-7|TRBV6-5|.
TGTGCCAGCAGTTACATACAGGGGAAGTACGAGCAGTACTTC
CASSYIQGKYEQYF
>.|TRBJ2-5|TRBV5-4|once
TGTGCCAGCAGCTTGACCCGCGGGTCGCAAGAGACCCAGTACTTC
CASSLTRGSQETQYF
>.|TRBJ1-4|TRBV19|.
TGTGCCAGTAGTCTTCAGGCTACGTATTTGGGCGTGGGGTTCTTTTTT
CASSLQATYLGVGFFF
>.|TRBJ2-5|TRBV9|.
TGTGCCAGCAGCGTATCTTCCAGGGTGGAGACCCAGTACTTC
CASSVSSRVETQYF
>TRBD1|TRBJ2-2|TRBV24-1|.
TGTGCCACCAGTGATGAAACCAGGGGGCGAGTCGGGGAGCTGTTTTTT
CATSDETRGRVGELFF
>.|TRBJ1-6|TRBV11-2|.
TGTGCCAGCAGCTTAGACAATTCACCCCTCCACTTT
CASSLDNSPLHF
>.|TRBJ1-5|TRBV7-2|.
TGTGCCAGCAGCTTAGGTCGGGAACAGCCCCAGCATTTT
CASSLGREQPQHF
>.|TRBJ1-4|TRBV5-4|.
TGTGCCAGCAGCTTGTCTAGATCGGATGAAAAACTGTTTTTT
CASSLSRSDEKLFF
>TRBD1|TRBJ2-7|TRBV6-5|.
TGTGCCAGCAGGCGGGACAGGGCCGCCTACGAGCAGTACTTC
CASRRDRAAYEQYF
>.|TRBJ1-4|TRBV7-3|once
TGTGCCAGCAGCCGGGCTCCAGGTCAATGGGAGAAACTGTTTTTT
CASSRAPGQWEKLFF
>TRBD1|TRBJ1-6|TRBV7-3|.
TGTGCCAGCAGCTTCGACAGGGGGCTCGATTCACCCCTCCACTTT
CASSFDRGLDSPLHF
>.|TRBJ2-3|TRBV7-2|.
TGTGCCAGCAGCTTAGGTACAGGGTCGCAGTATTTT
CASSLGTGSQYF
>TRBD1|TRBJ1-4|TRBV3-1/TRBV3-2|.
TGTGCCAGCAGCCCCGGGACAGGGATAGTAACTAATGAAAAACTGTTTTTT
CASSPGTGIVTNEKLFF
>.|TRBJ2-2|TRBV30|.
TGTGCCTGGAGTGCCCTACGGCTGGGCCGCACCGGGGAGCTGTTTTTT
CAWSALRLGRTGELFF
>.|TRBJ1-2|TRBV18|.
TGTGCCAGCTCACCAAACATAAGACGGTATAACTATGGCTACACCTTC
CASSPNIRRYNYGYTF
>.|TRBJ2-1|TRBV24-1|.
TGTGCCACCAGTTATGGGAATGAGCAGTTCTTC
CATSYGNEQFF
>.|TRBJ1-2|TRBV30|.
TGTGCCTGGGGGGGCCTAAGGGGTCTTCATGGCTACACCTTC
CAWGGLRGLHGYTF
>.|TRBJ1-5|TRBV6-5|.
TGTGCCAGCAGTCCTATTCTCGGGCGAGGGCCCCAGCATTTT
CASSPILGRGPQHF
>TRBD1|TRBJ1-2|TRBV12-5|.
TGTGCTAGTGGTTTGGTACCAGGACAGGGGATCGTGAAGGGCTACACCTTC
CASGLVPGQGIVKGYTF
>.|TRBJ1-5|TRBV19|.
TGTGCGGGGGGCACCAATCAGCCCCAGCATTTT
CAGGTNQPQHF
>.|TRBJ1-6|TRBV15|.
TGTGCCACCAGCAGAGCACTTGACTATAATTCACCCCTCCACTTT
CATSRALDYNSPLHF
>.|TRBJ1-2|TRBV5-4|.
TGTGCCAGCAGCTGGGCCAGGGCCCCGAGCGGTGGCTACACCTTC
CASSWARAPSGGYTF
>.|TRBJ1-2|TRBV20-1|.
TGCAGTGCCGTGGACAGCCCGTTC
CSAVDSPF
>.|TRBJ1-5|TRBV5-8|.
TGTGCCAGCAGTCCTACAGTTCGTAGCAATCAGCCCCAGCATTTT
CASSPTVRSNQPQHF
>.|TRBJ1-5|TRBV7-6|.
TGTGCCAGCAGCTTAGCGCCAACAGCCGATTGGAGTCAGCCCCAGCATTTT
CASSLAPTADWSQPQHF
>.|TRBJ1-4|TRBV11-2|.
TGTGCCAGCAGCGAAAACTCCGGGACTGGGAATGAAAAACTGTTTTTT
CASSENSGTGNEKLFF
>.|TRBJ2-7|TRBV7-2|.
TGTGCCAGCAGCTCTCCAACACTACCCGGGACACTTACCTACGAGCAGTACTTC
CASSSPTLPGTLTYEQYF
>.|TRBJ2-7|TRBV12-3/TRBV12-4|.
TGTGCCAGCGCTCTTTACGAGCAGTACTTC
CASALYEQYF
>.|TRBJ1-6|TRBV6-5|.
TGTGCCAGCAGTCCCGGGGCACCCTATAATTCACCCCTCCACTTT
CASSPGAPYNSPLHF
>TRBD1|TRBJ1-6|TRBV19|.
TGTGCCAGTAGACCCGGGACAGGCAATTCACCCCTCCACTTT
CASRPGTGNSPLHF
>.|TRBJ2-5|TRBV6-5|.
TGTGCCAGCAACAAAAGGGGGGGCCAAGAGACCCAGTACTTC
CASNKRGGQETQYF
>.|TRBJ2-1|TRBV7-3|.
TGTGCCAGCAGCTTAAACGCGGGGAGAACCAATGAGCAGTTCTTC
CASSLNAGRTNEQFF
>TRBD1|TRBJ1-2|TRBV19|.
TGTGCCAGTAGCCGACAGGGGGCTAACTATGGCTACACCTTC
CASSRQGANYGYTF
>TRBD1|TRBJ2-1|TRBV5-1|.
TGCGCCAGCAGCCGACAGGGGCGCAATGAGCAGTTCTTC
CASSRQGRNEQFF
>TRBD1|TRBJ1-2|TRBV10-3|.
TGTGCCATCAGGGGACAGTCCTACTATGGCTACACCTTC
CAIRGQSYYGYTF